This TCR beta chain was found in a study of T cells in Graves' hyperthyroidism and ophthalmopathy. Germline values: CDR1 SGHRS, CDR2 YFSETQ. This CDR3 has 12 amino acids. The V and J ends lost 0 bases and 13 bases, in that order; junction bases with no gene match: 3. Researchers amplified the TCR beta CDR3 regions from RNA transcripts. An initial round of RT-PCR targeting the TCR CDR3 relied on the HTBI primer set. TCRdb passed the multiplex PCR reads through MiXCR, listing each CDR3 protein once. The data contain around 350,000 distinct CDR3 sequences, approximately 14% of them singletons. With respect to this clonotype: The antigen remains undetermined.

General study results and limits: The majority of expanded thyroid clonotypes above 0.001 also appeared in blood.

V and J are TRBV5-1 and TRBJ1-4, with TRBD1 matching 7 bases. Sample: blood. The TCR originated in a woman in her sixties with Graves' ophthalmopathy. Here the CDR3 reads CASSLEGAGLFF. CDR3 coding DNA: TGCGCCAGCAGCTTGGAGGGGGCTGGACTGTTTTTT.